This T cell receptor (beta chain) was documented in a study of Ad26.COV2.S vaccination and SARS-CoV-2 variants. The study's findings and limits: Total T cell responses were possibly underestimated by TCR breadth and depth analyses.

Only one count was recorded for this clone. Its antigen remains unknown. The protocol was immunoSEQ multiplex PCR, while the TCRdb copy is restricted to in-frame clones and leaves out a portion. The sample has approximately 150,000 clones, just over 85% seen once. The CDR3 is made up of 14 amino acids. Germline-derived CDR1 and CDR2 are MDHEN and SYDVKM. V shed 9 bases, J shed 6 bases, and the junction held 11 bases outside the gene matches. The material was peripheral blood, obtained after recovery from COVID-19. This receptor was identified in a human donor who had recovered from COVID-19. This chain uses TRBV28 with TRBJ1-2; 9 bases align to TRBD1. CDR3 in amino acids: CASCPGQGVDGYTF. The CDR3 DNA sequence: TGTGCCAGTTGTCCGGGACAGGGCGTTGATGGCTACACCTTC.